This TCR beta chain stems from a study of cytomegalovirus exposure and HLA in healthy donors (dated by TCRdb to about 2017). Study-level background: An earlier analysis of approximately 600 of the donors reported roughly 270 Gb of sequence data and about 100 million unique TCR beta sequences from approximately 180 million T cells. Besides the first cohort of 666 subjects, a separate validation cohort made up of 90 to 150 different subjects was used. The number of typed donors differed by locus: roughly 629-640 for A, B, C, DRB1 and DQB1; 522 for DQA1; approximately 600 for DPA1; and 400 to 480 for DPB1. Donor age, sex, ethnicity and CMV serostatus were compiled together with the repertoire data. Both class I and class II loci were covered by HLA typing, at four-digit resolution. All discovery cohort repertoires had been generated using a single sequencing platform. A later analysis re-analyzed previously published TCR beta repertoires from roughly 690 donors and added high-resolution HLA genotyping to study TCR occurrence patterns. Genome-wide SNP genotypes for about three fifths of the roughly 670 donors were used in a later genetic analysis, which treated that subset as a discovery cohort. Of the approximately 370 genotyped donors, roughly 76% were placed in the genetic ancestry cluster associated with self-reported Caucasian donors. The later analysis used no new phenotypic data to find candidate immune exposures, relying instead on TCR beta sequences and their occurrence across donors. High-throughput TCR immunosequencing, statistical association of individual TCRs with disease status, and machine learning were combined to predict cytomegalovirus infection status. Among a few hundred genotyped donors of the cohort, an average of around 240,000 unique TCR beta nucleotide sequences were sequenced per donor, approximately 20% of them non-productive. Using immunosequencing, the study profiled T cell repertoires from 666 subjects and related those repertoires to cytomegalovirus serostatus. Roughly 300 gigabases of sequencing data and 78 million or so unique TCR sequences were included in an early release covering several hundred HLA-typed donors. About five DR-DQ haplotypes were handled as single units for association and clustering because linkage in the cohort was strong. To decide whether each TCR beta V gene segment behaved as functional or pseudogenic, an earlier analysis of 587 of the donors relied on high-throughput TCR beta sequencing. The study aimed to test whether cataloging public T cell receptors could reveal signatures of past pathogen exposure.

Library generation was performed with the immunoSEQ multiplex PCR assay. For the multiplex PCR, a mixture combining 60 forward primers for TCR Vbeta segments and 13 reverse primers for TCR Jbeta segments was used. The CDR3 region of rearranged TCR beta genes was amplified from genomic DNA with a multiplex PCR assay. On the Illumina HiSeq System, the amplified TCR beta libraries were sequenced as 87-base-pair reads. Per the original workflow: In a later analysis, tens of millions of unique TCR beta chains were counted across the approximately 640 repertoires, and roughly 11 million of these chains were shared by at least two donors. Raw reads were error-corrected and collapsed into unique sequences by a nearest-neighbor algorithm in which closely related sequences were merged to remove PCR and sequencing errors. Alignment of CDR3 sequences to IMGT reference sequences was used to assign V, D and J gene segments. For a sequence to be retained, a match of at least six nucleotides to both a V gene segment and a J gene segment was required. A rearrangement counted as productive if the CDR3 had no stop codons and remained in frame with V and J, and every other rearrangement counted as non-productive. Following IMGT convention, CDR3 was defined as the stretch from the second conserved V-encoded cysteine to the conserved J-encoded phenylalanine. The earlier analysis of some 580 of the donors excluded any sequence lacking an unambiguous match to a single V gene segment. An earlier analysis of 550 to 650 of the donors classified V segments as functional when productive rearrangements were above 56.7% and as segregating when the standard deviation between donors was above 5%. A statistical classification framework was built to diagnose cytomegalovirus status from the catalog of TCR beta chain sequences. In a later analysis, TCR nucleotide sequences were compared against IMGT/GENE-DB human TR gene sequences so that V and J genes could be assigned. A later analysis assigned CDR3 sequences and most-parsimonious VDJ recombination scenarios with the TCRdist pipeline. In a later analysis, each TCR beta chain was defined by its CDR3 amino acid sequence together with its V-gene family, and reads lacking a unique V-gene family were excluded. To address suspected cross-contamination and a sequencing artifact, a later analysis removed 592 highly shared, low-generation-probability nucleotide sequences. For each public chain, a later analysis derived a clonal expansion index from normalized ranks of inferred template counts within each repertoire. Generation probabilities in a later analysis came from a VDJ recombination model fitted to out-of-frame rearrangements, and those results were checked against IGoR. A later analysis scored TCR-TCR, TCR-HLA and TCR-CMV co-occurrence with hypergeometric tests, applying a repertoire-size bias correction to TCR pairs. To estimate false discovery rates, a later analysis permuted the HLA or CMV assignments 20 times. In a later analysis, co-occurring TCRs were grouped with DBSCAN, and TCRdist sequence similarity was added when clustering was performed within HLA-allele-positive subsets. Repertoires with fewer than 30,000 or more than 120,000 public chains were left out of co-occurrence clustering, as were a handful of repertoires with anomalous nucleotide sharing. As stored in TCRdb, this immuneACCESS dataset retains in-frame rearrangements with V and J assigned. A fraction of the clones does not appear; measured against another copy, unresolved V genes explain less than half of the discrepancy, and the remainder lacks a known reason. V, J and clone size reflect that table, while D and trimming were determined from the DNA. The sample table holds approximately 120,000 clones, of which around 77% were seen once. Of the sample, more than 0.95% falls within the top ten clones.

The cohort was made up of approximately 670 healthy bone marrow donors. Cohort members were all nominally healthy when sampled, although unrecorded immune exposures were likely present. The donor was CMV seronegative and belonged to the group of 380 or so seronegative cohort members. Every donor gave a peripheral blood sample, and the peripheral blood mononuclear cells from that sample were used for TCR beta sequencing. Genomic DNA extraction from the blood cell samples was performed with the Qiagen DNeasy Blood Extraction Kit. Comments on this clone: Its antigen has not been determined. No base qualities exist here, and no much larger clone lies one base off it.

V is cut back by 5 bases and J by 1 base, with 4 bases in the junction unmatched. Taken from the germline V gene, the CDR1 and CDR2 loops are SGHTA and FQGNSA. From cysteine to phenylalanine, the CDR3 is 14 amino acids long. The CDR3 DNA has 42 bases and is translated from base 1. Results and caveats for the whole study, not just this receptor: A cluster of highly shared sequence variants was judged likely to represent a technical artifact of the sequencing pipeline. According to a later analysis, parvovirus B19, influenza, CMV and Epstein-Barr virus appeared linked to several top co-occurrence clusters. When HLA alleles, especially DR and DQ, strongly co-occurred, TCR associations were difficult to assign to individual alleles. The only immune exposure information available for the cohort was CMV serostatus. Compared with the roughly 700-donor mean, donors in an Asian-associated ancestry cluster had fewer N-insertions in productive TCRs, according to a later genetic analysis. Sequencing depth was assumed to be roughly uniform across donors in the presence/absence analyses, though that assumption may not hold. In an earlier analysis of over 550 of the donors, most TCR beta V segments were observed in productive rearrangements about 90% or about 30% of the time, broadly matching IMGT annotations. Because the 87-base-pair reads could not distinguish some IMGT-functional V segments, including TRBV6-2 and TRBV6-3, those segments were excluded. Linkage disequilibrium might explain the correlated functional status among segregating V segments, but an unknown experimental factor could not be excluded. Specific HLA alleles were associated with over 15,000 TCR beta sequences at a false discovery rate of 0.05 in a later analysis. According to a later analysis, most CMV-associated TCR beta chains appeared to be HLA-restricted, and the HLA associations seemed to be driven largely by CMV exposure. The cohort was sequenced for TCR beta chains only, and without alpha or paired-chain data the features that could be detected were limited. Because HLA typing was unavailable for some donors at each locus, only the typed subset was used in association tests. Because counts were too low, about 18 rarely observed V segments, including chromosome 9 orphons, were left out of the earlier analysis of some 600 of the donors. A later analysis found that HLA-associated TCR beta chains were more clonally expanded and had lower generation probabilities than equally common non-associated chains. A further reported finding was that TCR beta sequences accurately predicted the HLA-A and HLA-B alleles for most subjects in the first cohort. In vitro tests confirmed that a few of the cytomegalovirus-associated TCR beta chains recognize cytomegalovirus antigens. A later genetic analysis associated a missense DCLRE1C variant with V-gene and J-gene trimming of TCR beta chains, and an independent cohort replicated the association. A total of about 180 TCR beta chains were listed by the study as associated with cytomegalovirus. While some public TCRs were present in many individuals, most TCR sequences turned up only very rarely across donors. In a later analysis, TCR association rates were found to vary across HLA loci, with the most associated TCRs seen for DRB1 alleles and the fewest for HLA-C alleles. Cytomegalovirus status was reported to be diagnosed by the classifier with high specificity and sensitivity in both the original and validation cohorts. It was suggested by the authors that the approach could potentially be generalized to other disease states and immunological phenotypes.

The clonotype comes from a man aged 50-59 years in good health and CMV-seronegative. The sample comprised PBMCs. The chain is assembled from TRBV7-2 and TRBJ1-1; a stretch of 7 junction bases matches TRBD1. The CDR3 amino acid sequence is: CASSPGQSNTEAFF. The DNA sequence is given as TGTGCCAGCAGCCCGGGACAGTCGAACACTGAAGCTTTCTTT. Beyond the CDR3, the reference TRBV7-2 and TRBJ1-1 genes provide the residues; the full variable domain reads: GAGVSQSPSNKVTEKGKDVELRCDPISGHTALYWYRQSLGQGLEFLIYFQGNSAPDKSGLPSDRFSAERTGGSVSTLTIQRTQQEDSAVYLCASSPGQSNTEAFFGQGTRLTVV.